This record looks at one T cell receptor (beta chain) sequence and its context. The V end lost 1 base, the J end lost 5 bases, and 15 bases lay between the germline ends. CDR1 and CDR2 (germline): SGHRS, YFSETQ. CDR3 size: 15 residues. Original analysis: Amplifying reference gene primers gave estimates of nucleated cell counts. Clones were sequenced by immunoSEQ multiplex PCR, and TCRdb holds only the in-frame ones, with some missing. V, J and clone size are those of that table, while D and trimming were read from the DNA. Of about 160,000 clones listed, about 87% are singletons. This entry comes from a study of blood T cell repertoires in COVID-19. Study-wide context: Nucleic acid was either cDNA or gDNA, and it came from T cells, B-cell-depleted T cells, or PBMCs.

The chain combines TRBV5-1 with TRBJ2-5; D is possibly TRBD2 (5 bases). Material: peripheral blood. This TCR came from a woman aged 55 to 70 who had recovered from COVID-19. The CDR3 here is CASSLQMDRGETQYF. For the CDR3, the DNA is TGCGCCAGCAGCTTGCAGATGGACCGCGGGGAGACCCAGTACTTC.